The present T cell receptor (beta chain) was sequenced within a study of cytomegalovirus exposure and HLA in healthy donors. 13 Jbeta primers and 60 Vbeta primers were used for the PCR. Only in-frame clones appear in the TCRdb table, and some are missing; sequencing was by immunoSEQ multiplex PCR. The table shows about 200,000 clones, with approximately 86% occurring only once. Germline loops: CDR1 MNHEY, CDR2 SVGAGI. The junction had 8 bases not matched to a gene; V was cut back by 6 bases and J by 4 bases. The CDR3 length is 14 residues. The donors comprised healthy bone marrow donors. The origin of this receptor is a woman aged 25 to 39 in good health and CMV-seronegative. The V gene is TRBV6-5, the J gene TRBJ1-1; 7 bases fit TRBD1. The material sequenced was PBMCs. The CDR3 DNA follows: TGTGCCAGCAGGCTACAGGGGCGGGCCACTGAAGCTTTCTTT. Its protein is CASRLQGRATEAFF.